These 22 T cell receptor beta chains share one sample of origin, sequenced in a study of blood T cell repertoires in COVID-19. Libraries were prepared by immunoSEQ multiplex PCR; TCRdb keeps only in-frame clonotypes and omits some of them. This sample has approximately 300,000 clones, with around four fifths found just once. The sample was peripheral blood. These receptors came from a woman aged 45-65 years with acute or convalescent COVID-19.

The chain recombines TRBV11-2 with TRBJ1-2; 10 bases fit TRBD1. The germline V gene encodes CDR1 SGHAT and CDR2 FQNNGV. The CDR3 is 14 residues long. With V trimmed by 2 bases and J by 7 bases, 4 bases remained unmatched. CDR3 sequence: CASSLSRQGAGYTF. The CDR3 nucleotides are TGTGCCAGCAGCTTATCTCGACAGGGGGCTGGCTACACCTTC. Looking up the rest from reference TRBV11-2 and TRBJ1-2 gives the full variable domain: EAGVAQSPRYKIIEKRQSVAFWCNPISGHATLYWYQQILGQGPKLLIQFQNNGVVDDSQLPKDRFSAERLKGVDSTLKIQPAKLEDSAVYLCASSLSRQGAGYTFGSGTRLTVV.

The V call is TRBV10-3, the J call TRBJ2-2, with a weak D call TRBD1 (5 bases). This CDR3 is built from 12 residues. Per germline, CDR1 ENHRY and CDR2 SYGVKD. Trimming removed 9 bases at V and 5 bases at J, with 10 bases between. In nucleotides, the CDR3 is TGTGCCATAGGGGTTCGGACCGGGGAGCTGTTTTTT. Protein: CAIGVRTGELFF.

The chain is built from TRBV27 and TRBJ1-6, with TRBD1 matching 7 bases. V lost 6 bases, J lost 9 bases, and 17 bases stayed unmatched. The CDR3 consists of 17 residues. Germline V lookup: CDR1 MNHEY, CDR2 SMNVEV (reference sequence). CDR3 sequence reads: CASRPGTVGARGSPLHF. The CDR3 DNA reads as TGTGCCAGCAGGCCCGGGACAGTCGGGGCGCGAGGTTCACCCCTCCACTTT.

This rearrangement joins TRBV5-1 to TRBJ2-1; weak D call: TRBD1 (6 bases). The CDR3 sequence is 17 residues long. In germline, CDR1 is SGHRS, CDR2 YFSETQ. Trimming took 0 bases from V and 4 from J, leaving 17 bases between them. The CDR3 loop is CASSLDSGQRMYNEQFF. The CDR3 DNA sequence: TGCGCCAGCAGCTTGGACTCCGGACAGAGAATGTACAATGAGCAGTTCTTC.

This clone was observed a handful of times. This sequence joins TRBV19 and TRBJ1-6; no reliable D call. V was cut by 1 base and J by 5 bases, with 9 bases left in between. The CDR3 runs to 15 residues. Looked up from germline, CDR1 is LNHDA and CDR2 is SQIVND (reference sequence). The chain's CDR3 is CASSIGQRNNSPLHF. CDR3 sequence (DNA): TGTGCCAGTAGTATAGGGCAGCGGAATAATTCACCCCTCCACTTT.

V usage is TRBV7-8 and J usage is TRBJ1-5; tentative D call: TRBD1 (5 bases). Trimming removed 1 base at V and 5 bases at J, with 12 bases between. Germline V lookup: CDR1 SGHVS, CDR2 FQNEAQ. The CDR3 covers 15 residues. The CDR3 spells CASSLVPDSYQPQHF. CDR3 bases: TGTGCCAGCAGCTTAGTCCCCGACAGTTATCAGCCCCAGCATTTT.

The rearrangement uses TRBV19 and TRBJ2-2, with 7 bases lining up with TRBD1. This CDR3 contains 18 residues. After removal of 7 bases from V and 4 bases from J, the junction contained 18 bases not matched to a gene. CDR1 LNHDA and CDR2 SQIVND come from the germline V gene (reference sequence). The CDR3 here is CASNAPLGRGSSTGELFF. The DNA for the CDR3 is TGTGCCAGTAATGCCCCCTTGGGCAGGGGGAGTAGCACCGGGGAGCTGTTTTTT.

CDR3 loop: CASRAHSGKLESTDTQYF. The CDR3 DNA reads as TGTGCCAGCAGGGCCCATTCGGGGAAACTCGAGAGCACAGATACGCAGTATTTT. The chain combines TRBV25-1 with TRBJ2-3; D is possibly TRBD2 (5 bases). The CDR3 covers 18 residues. V dropped 6 bases and J dropped 0 bases, with 22 bases sitting between them. Germline assignment: CDR1 MGHDK and CDR2 SYGVNS.

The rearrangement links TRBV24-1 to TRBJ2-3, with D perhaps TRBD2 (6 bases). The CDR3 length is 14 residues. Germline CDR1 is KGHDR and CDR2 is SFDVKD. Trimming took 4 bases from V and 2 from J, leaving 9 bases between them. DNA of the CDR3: TGTGCCACCAGTGACCCGGGACTCACAGATACGCAGTATTTT. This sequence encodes CATSDPGLTDTQYF.

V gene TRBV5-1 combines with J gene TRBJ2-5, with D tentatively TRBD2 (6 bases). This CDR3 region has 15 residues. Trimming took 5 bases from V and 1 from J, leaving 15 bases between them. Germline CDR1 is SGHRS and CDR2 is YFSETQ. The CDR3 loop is CASRRDLTPQETQYF. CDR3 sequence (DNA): TGCGCCAGCAGACGGGACTTAACACCCCAAGAGACCCAGTACTTC. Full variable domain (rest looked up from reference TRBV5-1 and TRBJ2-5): KAGVTQTPRYLIKTRGQQVTLSCSPISGHRSVSWYQQTPGQGLQFLFEYFSETQRNKGNFPGRFSGRQFSNSRSEMNVSTLELGDSALYLCASRRDLTPQETQYFGPGTRLLVL.

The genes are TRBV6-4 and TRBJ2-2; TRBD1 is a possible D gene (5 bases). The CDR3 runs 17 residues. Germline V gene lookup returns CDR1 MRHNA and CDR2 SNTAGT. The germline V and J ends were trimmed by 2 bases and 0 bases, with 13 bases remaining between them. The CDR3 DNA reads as TGTGCCAGCAGTGACGGGGCCGAACATTCGAACACCGGGGAGCTGTTTTTT. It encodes CASSDGAEHSNTGELFF.

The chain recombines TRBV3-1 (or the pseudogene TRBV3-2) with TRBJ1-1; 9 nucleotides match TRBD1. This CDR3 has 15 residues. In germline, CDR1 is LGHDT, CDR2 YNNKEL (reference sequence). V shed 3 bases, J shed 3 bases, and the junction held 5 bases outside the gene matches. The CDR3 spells CASSQGTGWDTEAFF. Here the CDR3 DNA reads TGTGCCAGCAGCCAGGGGACAGGGTGGGACACTGAAGCTTTCTTT.

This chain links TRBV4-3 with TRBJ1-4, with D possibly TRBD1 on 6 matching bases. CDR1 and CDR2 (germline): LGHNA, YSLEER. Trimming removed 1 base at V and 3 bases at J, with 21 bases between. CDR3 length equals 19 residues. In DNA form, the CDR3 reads TGCGCCAGCAGCCAAGGCCGGACCAGTCCAGGGGTCTCTAATGAAAAACTGTTTTTT. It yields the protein CASSQGRTSPGVSNEKLFF.

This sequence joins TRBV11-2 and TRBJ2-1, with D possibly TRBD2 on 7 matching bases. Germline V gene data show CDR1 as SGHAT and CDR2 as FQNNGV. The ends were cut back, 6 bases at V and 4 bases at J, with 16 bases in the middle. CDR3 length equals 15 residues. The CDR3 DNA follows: TGTGCCAGCAGGGAGTGGGGGGGGCTATACAATGAGCAGTTCTTC. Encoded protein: CASREWGGLYNEQFF.

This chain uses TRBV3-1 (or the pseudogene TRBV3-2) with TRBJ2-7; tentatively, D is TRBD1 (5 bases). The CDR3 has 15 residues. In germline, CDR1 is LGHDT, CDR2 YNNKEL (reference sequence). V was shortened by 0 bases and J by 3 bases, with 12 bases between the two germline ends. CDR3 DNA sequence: TGTGCCAGCAGCCAAGATCTTAATCAGGGCTACGAGCAGTACTTC. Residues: CASSQDLNQGYEQYF.

Here the CDR3 reads CAWSPGQGMLDEQFF. For the CDR3, the DNA is TGTGCCTGGAGTCCGGGACAGGGGATGTTGGATGAGCAGTTCTTC. The chain links TRBV30 to TRBJ2-1; 10 bases line up with TRBD1. The length of the CDR3 is 15 residues. V was clipped by 2 bases and J by 8 bases; unmatched bases: 9. Germline assignment: CDR1 GTSNPN and CDR2 SVGIG (reference sequence).

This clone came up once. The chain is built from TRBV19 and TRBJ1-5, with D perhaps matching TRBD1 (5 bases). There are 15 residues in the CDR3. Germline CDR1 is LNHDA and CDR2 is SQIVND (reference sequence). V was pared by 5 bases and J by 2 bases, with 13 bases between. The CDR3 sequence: CASSQQGKGNQPQHF. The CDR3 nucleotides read TGTGCCAGTAGTCAGCAGGGTAAAGGCAATCAGCCCCAGCATTTT.

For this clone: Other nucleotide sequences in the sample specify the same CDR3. The CDR3 is CASRFDREETQYF. CDR3 coding DNA: TGCGCCAGCAGATTCGACAGAGAAGAGACCCAGTACTTC. This chain links TRBV5-1 with TRBJ2-5; D is perhaps TRBD1 (5 bases). With 5 bases removed from V and 3 bases from J, the gap between germline ends came to 11 bases. The CDR3 consists of 13 residues. From germline, CDR1 is SGHRS and CDR2 YFSETQ.

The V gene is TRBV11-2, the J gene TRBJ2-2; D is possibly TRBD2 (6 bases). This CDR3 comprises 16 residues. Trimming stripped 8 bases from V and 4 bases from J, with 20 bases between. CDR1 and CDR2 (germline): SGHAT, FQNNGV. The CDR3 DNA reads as TGTGCCAGCGGAAAGGGGCGGGGACGGAGCACCGGGGAGCTGTTTTTT. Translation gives CASGKGRGRSTGELFF.

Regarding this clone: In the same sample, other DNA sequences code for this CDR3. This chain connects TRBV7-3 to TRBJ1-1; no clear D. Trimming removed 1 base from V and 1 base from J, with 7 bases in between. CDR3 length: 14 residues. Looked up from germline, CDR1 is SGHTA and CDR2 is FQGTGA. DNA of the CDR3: TGTGCCAGCAGCTTAAGTGCAGGGAACACTGAAGCTTTCTTT. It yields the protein CASSLSAGNTEAFF.

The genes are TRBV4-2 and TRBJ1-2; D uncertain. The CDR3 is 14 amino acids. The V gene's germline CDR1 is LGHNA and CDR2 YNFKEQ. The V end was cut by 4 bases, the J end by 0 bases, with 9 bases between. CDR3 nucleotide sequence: TGTGCCAGCAGCCCCGACGGGGCTAACTATGGCTACACCTTC. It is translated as CASSPDGANYGYTF.

The CDR3 protein is CSVVEGGMNTEAFF. CDR3 DNA: TGCAGCGTTGTGGAGGGGGGGATGAACACTGAAGCTTTCTTT. The rearrangement joins TRBV29-1 to TRBJ1-1; possibly TRBD1 for D (6 bases). Trimming took 4 bases from V and 0 from J, leaving 12 bases between them. The CDR3 length is 14 residues. Germline V lookup: CDR1 SQVTM, CDR2 ANQGSEA.